Judged by abundance, the clone carrying this T cell receptor (beta chain) is medium-sized. The CDR3 totals 13 residues. The germline V gene encodes CDR1 MRHNA and CDR2 SNTAGT. Trimming removed 9 bases from V and 4 bases from J, with 16 bases in between. This entry belongs to a study of blood T cell repertoires in COVID-19. Study-level background: Specimens from acute and convalescent COVID-19 originated in the United States, Italy and Spain.

As originally analysed: Amplifying reference gene primers gave estimates of nucleated cell counts. Method: immunoSEQ multiplex PCR; TCRdb's copy keeps in-frame clones and lacks some. The DNA gave D and trimming, while V, J and clone size come from that table. This repertoire shows roughly 32,000 clones, 75% to 90% found once; its top ten account for 1.5% to 2%. The chain carries TRBV6-4 and TRBJ2-7, with a possible D match to TRBD1 (6 bases). This clonotype originated in a man aged 45 to 65 with active or convalescent COVID-19. Sequencing used peripheral blood. The CDR3 DNA reads as TGTGCCAGGGAGGACAGAGCTGGATACGAGCAGTACTTC. This sequence encodes CAREDRAGYEQYF.